One sample yielded the 7 T cell receptor beta chains listed below, sequenced in a study of regulatory T cells in long-lasting Graves disease. Arm-PCR of CDR3 regions with iRepertoire HTBI primers generated TCR beta libraries. TCRdb re-analysed the multiplex PCR reads in MiXCR, keeping a single row per CDR3 protein. The repertoire holds about 430,000 distinct CDR3 sequences, with around 20% as singletons. Specified time point: persistent/refractory GD, antithyroid drugs over 5 years with positive TRAb. From PBMCs, RNA was extracted and then used to make the TCR library. The specimen comprised peripheral blood mononuclear cells (PBMCs), sampled when the disease was refractory, from a patient treated with antithyroid drugs. Receptor source: a female donor with Graves disease.

This rearrangement joins TRBV5-1 to TRBJ1-1, with D hard to call. The CDR3 length is 13 residues. CDR1 and CDR2 (germline): SGHRS, YFSETQ. The V end lost 4 bases, the J end lost 4 bases, and 11 bases lay between the germline ends. The CDR3 loop is CASSGPGSTEAFF. The CDR3, as DNA: TGCGCCAGCAGCGGACCTGGCAGCACTGAAGCTTTCTTT.

This clonotype was detected ten times or more. The CDR3 DNA sequence: TGCAGTGCTAGGCCGGGACGGAATAATTCACCCCTCCACTTT. This gives the protein CSARPGRNNSPLHF. This sequence joins TRBV20-1 and TRBJ1-6, with a possible D match to TRBD1 (5 bases). The V gene lost 3 bases and the J gene lost 5 bases, with 11 bases spanning the gap. CDR3 size: 14 residues. Germline CDR1 is DFQATT and CDR2 is SNEGSKA (reference sequence).

This rearrangement joins TRBV7-9 to TRBJ2-5; the match to TRBD1 covers 11 bases. With 0 bases clipped from V and 5 bases from J, the junction kept 5 bases outside the gene matches. The CDR3 is made up of 16 amino acids. CDR1 and CDR2 from the germline V gene are SEHNR and FQNEAQ (reference sequence). The CDR3 is CASSLAYGTGGETQYF. In nucleotides, the CDR3 is TGTGCCAGCAGCTTAGCCTACGGGACAGGGGGGGAGACCCAGTACTTC. Combining the CDR3 with reference TRBV7-9 and TRBJ2-5 gives the whole variable domain DTGVSQNPRHKITKRGQNVTFRCDPISEHNRLYWYRQTLGQGPEFLTYFQNEAQLEKSRLLSDRFSAERPKGSFSTLEIQRTEQGDSAMYLCASSLAYGTGGETQYFGPGTRLLVL.

This clonotype was seen ten or more times. The J gene is TRBJ1-1, the V gene TRBV28; D is uncertain. The CDR3 is made up of 14 amino acids. Germline V gives CDR1 MDHEN, CDR2 SYDVKM. Trimming left V 4 bases short and J 0 bases short, with 9 bases between. CDR3 in amino acids: CASSSAVMNTEAFF. DNA of the CDR3: TGTGCCAGCAGTTCGGCAGTTATGAACACTGAAGCTTTCTTT.

This clonotype was observed at least ten times. The rearrangement joins TRBV13 to TRBJ1-2, with unresolved D. CDR1 is PRHDT, CDR2 FYEKMQ, per germline (reference sequence). This CDR3 has 14 amino acids. V lost 5 bases and J lost 5, with 15 bases in between. The CDR3 nucleotides read TGTGCCAGCAGCGGCGGCCGCAACCTATATGGCTACACCTTC. It translates to CASSGGRNLYGYTF.

At least ten counts were recorded for this clonotype. V usage is TRBV27 and J usage is TRBJ1-5; no clear D gene. The CDR3 extends over 12 amino acids. V was cut by 5 bases and J by 4 bases, with 6 bases left in between. Germline assignment: CDR1 MNHEY and CDR2 SMNVEV (reference sequence). DNA for the CDR3: TGTGCCAGCAGTCCGACGAATCAGCCCCAGCATTTT. Protein product: CASSPTNQPQHF.

This chain connects TRBV19 to TRBJ1-1; no clear D gene. With 5 bases removed from V and 2 bases from J, the gap between germline ends came to 6 bases. The CDR3 has 12 amino acids. The germline V gene has CDR1 LNHDA and CDR2 SQIVND (reference sequence). CDR3 DNA sequence: TGTGCCAGTAGTGTATCTAACACTGAAGCTTTCTTT. Encoded protein: CASSVSNTEAFF.